The source of this T cell receptor beta chain is a study of T cell changes during pregnancy in multiple sclerosis. Some clones are missing from TCRdb's copy, which holds only in-frame ones; the method was immunoSEQ multiplex PCR. The data hold around 97,000 clones, with less than 95% observed a single time. CDR3 length: 16 residues. Deletions cut 0 bases from V and 0 bases from J, with 10 bases between. The V gene's germline CDR1 is LNHDA and CDR2 SQIVND (reference sequence). The chain has TRBV19 and TRBJ2-3; D is perhaps TRBD2 (6 bases). Sequenced here: peripheral blood, sampled in the second trimester of pregnancy. The origin of this receptor is a female donor in good health, enrolled as a control in a pregnancy study. CDR3: CASSIDGGPSTDTQYF. The DNA for the CDR3 is TGTGCCAGTAGTATAGATGGAGGGCCTAGCACAGATACGCAGTATTTT.